The subject of this entry is one TCR beta chain. Its cognate antigen is unknown. In replicate PCRs of sorted subsets, roughly 190 ng DNA, tens of thousands of T cell genomes, was used. Profiled with immunoSEQ multiplex PCR; TCRdb holds only in-frame clones, not every one. The sample includes approximately 1.5 million clones, approximately 98.5% seen only once; the top ten take 0.36%. These data originate in a study of shared clonotypes between healthy human individuals. Per the germline V gene, CDR1 is MNHNS and CDR2 is SASEGT. The CDR3 has 18 amino acids. Trimming took 3 bases from V and 4 from J; bases not matched to a gene: 12. The study's findings and limits: Researchers found naive subsets generally carried larger estimated richness than memory subsets.

The chain uses TRBV6-1 and TRBJ2-1; the match to TRBD2 covers 10 bases. This TCR came from a man aged 30 to 39 in good health. The sequenced material came from naive CD4+ T cells sorted from blood. As for subset: CD45RA+ positively selected. In nucleotides, the CDR3 is TGTGCCAGCAGTGAGTGGTTAACTAGCGGGAAGTTTTACAATGAGCAGTTCTTC. This gives the protein CASSEWLTSGKFYNEQFF.